This TCR beta chain was retrieved from a study of blood T cell repertoires in COVID-19. Study at large: COVID-19 samples, acute and convalescent, were from the United States, Italy and Spain. Sample material is recorded as cDNA or gDNA derived from T cells, B-cell-depleted T cells, or PBMCs.

The V gene lost 5 bases and the J gene lost 3 bases, with 8 bases spanning the gap. The CDR3 sequence is 11 residues long. Germline CDR1 is SQVTM and CDR2 is ANQGSEA. In the original processing: The assay estimated nucleated cells by amplifying reference gene primers. Assay: immunoSEQ multiplex PCR; the TCRdb copy retains only in-frame clones and omits some. The V and J calls and clone size come from that table; D and trimming were worked out from the DNA. The sample carries 150,000 to 180,000 clones, approximately 80% recorded once. J is TRBJ2-7 and V is TRBV29-1; D gene unclear. The TCR sequence derives from a woman aged 60-75 years with COVID-19, enrolled during active disease. The sequenced material came from peripheral blood. As DNA, the CDR3 is TGCAGCGTTATAGTAAACTACGAGCAGTACGTC. Protein sequence: CSVIVNYEQYV.